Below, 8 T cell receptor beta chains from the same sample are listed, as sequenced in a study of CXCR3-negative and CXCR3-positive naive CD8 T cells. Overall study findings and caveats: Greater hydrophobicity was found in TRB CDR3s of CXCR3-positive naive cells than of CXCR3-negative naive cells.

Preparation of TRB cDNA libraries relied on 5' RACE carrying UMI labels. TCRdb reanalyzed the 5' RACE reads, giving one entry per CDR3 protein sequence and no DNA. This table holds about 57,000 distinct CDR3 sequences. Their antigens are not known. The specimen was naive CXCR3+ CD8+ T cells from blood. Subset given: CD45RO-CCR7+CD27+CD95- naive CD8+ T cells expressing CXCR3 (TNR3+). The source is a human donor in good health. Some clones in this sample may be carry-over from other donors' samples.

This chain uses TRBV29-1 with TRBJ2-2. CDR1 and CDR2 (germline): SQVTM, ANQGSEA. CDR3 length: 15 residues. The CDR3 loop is CSVEVGQVNTGELFF.

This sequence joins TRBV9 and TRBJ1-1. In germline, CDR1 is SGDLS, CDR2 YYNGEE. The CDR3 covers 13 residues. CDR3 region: CASSVGKNTEAFF. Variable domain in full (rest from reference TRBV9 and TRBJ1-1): DSGVTQTPKHLITATGQRVTLRCSPRSGDLSVYWYQQSLDQGLQFLIQYYNGEERAKGNILERFSAQQFPDLHSELNLSSLELGDSALYFCASSVGKNTEAFFGQGTRLTVV.

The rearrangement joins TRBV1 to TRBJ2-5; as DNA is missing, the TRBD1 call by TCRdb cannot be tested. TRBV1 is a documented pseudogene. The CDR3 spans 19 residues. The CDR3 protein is CTSSGGAGLGGRDQETQYF.

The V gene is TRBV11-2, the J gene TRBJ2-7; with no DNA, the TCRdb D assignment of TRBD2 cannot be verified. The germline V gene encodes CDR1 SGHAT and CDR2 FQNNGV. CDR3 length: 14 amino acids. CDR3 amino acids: CASSWGTLTYEQYF.

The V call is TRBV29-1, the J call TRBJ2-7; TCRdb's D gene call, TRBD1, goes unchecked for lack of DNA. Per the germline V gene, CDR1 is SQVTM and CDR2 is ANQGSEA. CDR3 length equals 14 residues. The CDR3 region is CSVEAEGENYEQYF.

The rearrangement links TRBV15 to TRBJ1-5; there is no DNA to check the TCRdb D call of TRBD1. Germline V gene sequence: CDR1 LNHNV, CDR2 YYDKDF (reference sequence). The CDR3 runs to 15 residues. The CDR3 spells CATTYQGGGNQPQHF. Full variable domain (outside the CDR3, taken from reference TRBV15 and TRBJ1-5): DAMVIQNPRYQVTQFGKPVTLSCSQTLNHNVMYWYQQKSSQAPKLLFHYYDKDFNNEADTPDNFQSRRPNTSFCFLDIRSPGLGDTAMYLCATTYQGGGNQPQHFGDGTRLSIL.

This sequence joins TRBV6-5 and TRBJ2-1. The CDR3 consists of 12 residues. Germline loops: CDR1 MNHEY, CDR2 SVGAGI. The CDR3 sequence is CASSPNDNEQFF.

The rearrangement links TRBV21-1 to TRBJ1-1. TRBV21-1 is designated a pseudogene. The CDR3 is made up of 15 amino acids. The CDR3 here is CASSKRTRVSTEAFF.